The 10 T cell receptor beta chains presented below share a single source sample, sequenced in a study of Ad26.COV2.S vaccination and SARS-CoV-2 variants. Treatment meaning: some 19 received Ad26.COV2.S at low or high dose, single or two shots; 5 received placebo; per-sample allocation not given. Collection of the samples took place on day 63 after the first injection of vaccine or placebo. The method was immunoSEQ multiplex PCR; TCRdb's version includes in-frame clones alone and lacks a portion of them. The repertoire consists of about 350,000 clones, with 70% to 90% occurring once and the leading ten covering roughly 3.3%. Specimen: peripheral blood, collected in a trial of Ad26.COV2.S vaccine versus placebo. These receptors were obtained from a person between 18 and 65 years old who received the Ad26.COV2.S COVID-19 vaccine or a placebo.

The J gene is TRBJ2-7, the V gene TRBV7-9; 9 bases agree with TRBD1. This CDR3 region has 16 residues. Germline V gene sequence: CDR1 SEHNR, CDR2 FQNEAQ (reference sequence). Trimming removed 0 bases from V and 2 bases from J; junction bases left unmatched: 5. The CDR3 region is CASSLAGTGNTYEQYF. CDR3 sequence (DNA): TGTGCCAGCAGCTTAGCGGGGACAGGGAACACCTACGAGCAGTACTTC.

This rearrangement joins TRBV10-2 to TRBJ2-7; D remains unclear. The germline CDR1 and CDR2 sequences are WSHSY and SAAADI. CDR3 length equals 12 residues. Trimming pared 1 base from V and 10 bases from J, leaving 11 bases between. CDR3 residues: CASSEYPLSQYF. The CDR3 nucleotides read TGCGCCAGCAGTGAGTACCCCCTCAGTCAGTACTTC.

The chain carries TRBV4-3 and TRBJ2-1; 7 bases agree with TRBD2. Germline CDR1 reads LGHNA; CDR2 reads YSLEER. CDR3 length equals 14 residues. The V gene end was trimmed by 4 bases and the J gene end by 3 bases; junction bases not matched to a gene: 3. Written as DNA, the CDR3 is TGCGCCAGCAGCCTAGCGGGTGTCTACAATGAGCAGTTCTTC. Its translation: CASSLAGVYNEQFF.

The V and J genes are TRBV6-5 and TRBJ2-7, with D possibly called TRBD1 or TRBD2 (5 bases each). The germline V and J ends were trimmed by 2 bases and 0 bases, with 14 bases remaining between them. Germline CDR1 is MNHEY and CDR2 is SVGAGI. The CDR3 covers 16 residues. DNA of the CDR3: TGTGCCAGCAGTTACCGAGGGGCTACGAGCTCCTACGAGCAGTACTTC. Its translation: CASSYRGATSSYEQYF.

The rearrangement uses TRBV11-2 and TRBJ1-6, with 11 bases fitting TRBD1. The CDR3 spans 18 residues. The J segment lost 0 bases and the V segment lost 5 bases, leaving 6 bases of the junction unmatched. In germline, CDR1 is SGHAT, CDR2 FQNNGV. CDR3 sequence reads: CASSPRDRGSSYNSPLHF. DNA of the CDR3: TGTGCCAGCAGCCCCCGGGACAGGGGGAGCTCCTATAATTCACCCCTCCACTTT.

The chain joins TRBV5-4 to TRBJ1-4; D possibly corresponds to TRBD1 (5 bases). V lost 0 bases and J 8 bases, leaving 17 bases between the germline ends. This CDR3 contains 16 residues. Per the germline V gene, CDR1 is SGHNT and CDR2 is YYREEE (reference sequence). DNA for the CDR3: TGTGCCAGCAGCTTGGACACAGGTTACGACGGAGAAAAACTGTTTTTT. It translates to CASSLDTGYDGEKLFF.

This chain uses TRBV11-2 with TRBJ2-7, with unresolved D. Trimming cost V 3 bases and J 3 bases, with 12 bases left between them. Germline CDR1 and CDR2: SGHAT and FQNNGV. CDR3 size: 14 residues. CDR3 in DNA: TGTGCCAGCAGCTTGGGTGAACCATACTACGAGCAGTACTTC. This sequence encodes CASSLGEPYYEQYF. The full variable domain, rest sourced from reference TRBV11-2 and TRBJ2-7, is EAGVAQSPRYKIIEKRQSVAFWCNPISGHATLYWYQQILGQGPKLLIQFQNNGVVDDSQLPKDRFSAERLKGVDSTLKIQPAKLEDSAVYLCASSLGEPYYEQYFGPGTRLTVT.

The chain has TRBV7-2 and TRBJ1-5; no reliable D call. The V and J ends lost 6 bases and 10 bases respectively, with 10 bases between them. This CDR3 contains 11 residues. The germline CDR1 and CDR2 sequences are SGHTA and FQGNSA. For the CDR3, the DNA is TGTGCCAGCAGGGGGAGCTCCCCCCAGCATTTT. The encoded protein is CASRGSSPQHF.

The CDR3 DNA follows: TGTGCCAGCAGCCACGGCCGGGGCACCGGGGAGCTGTTTTTT. This codes for CASSHGRGTGELFF. This rearrangement joins TRBV3-1 (or the pseudogene TRBV3-2) to TRBJ2-2, with D possibly being TRBD2 (5 bases). Looked up from germline, CDR1 is LGHDT and CDR2 is YNNKEL (reference sequence). There are 14 residues in the CDR3. V shed 3 bases and J shed 4 bases, with 9 bases lying between them.

The rearrangement uses TRBV7-9 and TRBJ2-2; no reliable D call. The germline V gene has CDR1 SEHNR and CDR2 FQNEAQ (reference sequence). The length of the CDR3 is 14 residues. V was clipped by 0 bases and J by 3 bases, with 5 bases between them. The CDR3 loop reads CASSLAGYTGELFF. CDR3 nucleotide sequence: TGTGCCAGCAGCTTAGCAGGGTACACCGGGGAGCTGTTTTTT.